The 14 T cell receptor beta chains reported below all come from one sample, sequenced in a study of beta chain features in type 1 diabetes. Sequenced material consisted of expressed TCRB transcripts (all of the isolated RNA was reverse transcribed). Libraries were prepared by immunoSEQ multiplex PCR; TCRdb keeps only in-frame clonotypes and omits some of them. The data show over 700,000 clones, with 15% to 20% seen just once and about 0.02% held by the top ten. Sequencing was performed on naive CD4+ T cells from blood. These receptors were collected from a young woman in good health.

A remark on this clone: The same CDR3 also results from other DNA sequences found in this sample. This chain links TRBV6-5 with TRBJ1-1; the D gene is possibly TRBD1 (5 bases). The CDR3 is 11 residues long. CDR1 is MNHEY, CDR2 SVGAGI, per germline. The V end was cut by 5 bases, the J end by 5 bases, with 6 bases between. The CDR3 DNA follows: TGTGCCAGCAGTCAGGGTACTGAAGCTTTCTTT. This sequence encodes CASSQGTEAFF.

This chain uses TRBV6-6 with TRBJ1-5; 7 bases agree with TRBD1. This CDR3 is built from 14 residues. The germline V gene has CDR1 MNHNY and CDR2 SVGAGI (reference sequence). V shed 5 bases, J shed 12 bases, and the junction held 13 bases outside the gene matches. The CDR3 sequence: CASSGQERIKRQHF. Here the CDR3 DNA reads TGTGCCAGCAGTGGACAGGAGAGGATCAAGCGCCAGCATTTT.

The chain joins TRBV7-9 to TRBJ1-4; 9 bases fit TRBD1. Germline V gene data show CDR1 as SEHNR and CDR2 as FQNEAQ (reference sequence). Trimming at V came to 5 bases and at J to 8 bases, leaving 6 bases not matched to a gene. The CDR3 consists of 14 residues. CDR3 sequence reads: CASSPGTGNEKLFF. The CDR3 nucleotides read TGTGCCAGCAGCCCGGGGACAGGGAACGAAAAACTGTTTTTT.

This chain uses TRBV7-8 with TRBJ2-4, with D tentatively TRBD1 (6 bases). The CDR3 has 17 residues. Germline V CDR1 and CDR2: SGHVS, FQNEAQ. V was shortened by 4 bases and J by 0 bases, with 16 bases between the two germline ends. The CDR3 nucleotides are TGTGCCAGCAGCTCGCTTCCCGGACAGCTAGCCAAAAACATTCAGTACTTC. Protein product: CASSSLPGQLAKNIQYF.

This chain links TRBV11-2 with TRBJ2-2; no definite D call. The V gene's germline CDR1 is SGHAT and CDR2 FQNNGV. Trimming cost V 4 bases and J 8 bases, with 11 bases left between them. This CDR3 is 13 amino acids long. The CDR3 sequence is CASSSYPSGELFF. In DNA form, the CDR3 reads TGTGCCAGCAGCTCCTATCCCAGTGGGGAGCTGTTTTTT.

CDR3 amino acids: CAISESRALYNEQFF. In DNA, the CDR3 is TGTGCCATCAGTGAGTCGCGAGCGCTATACAATGAGCAGTTCTTC. This rearrangement joins TRBV10-3 to TRBJ2-1; D gene unclear. This CDR3 spans 15 amino acids. The germline V and J ends were trimmed by 0 bases and 4 bases, with 10 bases remaining between them. Per germline, CDR1 ENHRY and CDR2 SYGVKD.

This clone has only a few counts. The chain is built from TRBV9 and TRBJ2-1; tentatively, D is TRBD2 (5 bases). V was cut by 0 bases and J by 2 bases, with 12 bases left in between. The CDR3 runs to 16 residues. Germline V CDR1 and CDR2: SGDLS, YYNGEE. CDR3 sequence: CASSVGLGNPYNEQFF. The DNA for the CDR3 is TGTGCCAGCAGCGTAGGTCTCGGGAACCCCTACAATGAGCAGTTCTTC.

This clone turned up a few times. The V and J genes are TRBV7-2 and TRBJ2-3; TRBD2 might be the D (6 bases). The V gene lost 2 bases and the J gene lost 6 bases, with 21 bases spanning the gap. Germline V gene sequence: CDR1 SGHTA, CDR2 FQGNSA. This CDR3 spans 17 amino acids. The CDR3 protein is CASSLRSPGLPLDTQYF. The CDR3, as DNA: TGTGCCAGCAGCTTACGTAGTCCGGGACTCCCTTTGGATACGCAGTATTTT. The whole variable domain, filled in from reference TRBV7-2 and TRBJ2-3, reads GAGVSQSPSNKVTEKGKDVELRCDPISGHTALYWYRQSLGQGLEFLIYFQGNSAPDKSGLPSDRFSAERTGGSVSTLTIQRTQQEDSAVYLCASSLRSPGLPLDTQYFGPGTRLTVL.

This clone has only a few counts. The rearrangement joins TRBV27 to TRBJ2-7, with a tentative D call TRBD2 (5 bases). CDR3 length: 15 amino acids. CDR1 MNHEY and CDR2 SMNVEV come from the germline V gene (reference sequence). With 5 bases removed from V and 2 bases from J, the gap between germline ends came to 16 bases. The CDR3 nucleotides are TGTGCCAGCAGTCCTTACGGACTTCAAACCTACGAGCAGTACTTC. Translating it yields CASSPYGLQTYEQYF.

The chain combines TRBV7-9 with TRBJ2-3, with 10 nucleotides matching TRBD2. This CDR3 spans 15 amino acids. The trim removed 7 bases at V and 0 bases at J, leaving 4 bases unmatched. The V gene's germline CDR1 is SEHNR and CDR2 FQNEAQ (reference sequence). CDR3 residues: CASTSGLASTDTQYF. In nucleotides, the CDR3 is TGTGCCAGCACCTCGGGACTAGCGAGCACAGATACGCAGTATTTT.

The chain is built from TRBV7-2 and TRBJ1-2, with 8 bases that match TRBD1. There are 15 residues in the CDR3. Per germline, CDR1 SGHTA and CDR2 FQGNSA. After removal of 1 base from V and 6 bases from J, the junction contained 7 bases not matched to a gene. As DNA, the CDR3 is TGTGCCAGCAGCTTAGTCGGAGGACAGGGTAATGGCTACACCTTC. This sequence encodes CASSLVGGQGNGYTF.

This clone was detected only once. The CDR3 region is CASSPPSAVSEKLFF. The DNA for the CDR3 is TGTGCCAGCTCACCACCTTCGGCAGTGAGTGAAAAACTGTTTTTT. This chain connects TRBV18 to TRBJ1-4; D remains ambiguous. The CDR3 is made up of 15 amino acids. Germline values: CDR1 KGHSH, CDR2 LQKENI. Trimming took 0 bases from V and 7 from J, leaving 12 bases between them.

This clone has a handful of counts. CDR3 protein: CASSSTKTSGNNEQFF. The DNA for the CDR3 is TGTGCCAGCAGCTCAACAAAGACTAGCGGGAACAATGAGCAGTTCTTC. This rearrangement joins TRBV7-8 to TRBJ2-1, with TRBD2 matching over 11 bases. In germline, CDR1 is SGHVS, CDR2 FQNEAQ. J gave up 5 bases and V 4 bases, and 7 bases lay outside the gene matches. The CDR3 has 16 amino acids.

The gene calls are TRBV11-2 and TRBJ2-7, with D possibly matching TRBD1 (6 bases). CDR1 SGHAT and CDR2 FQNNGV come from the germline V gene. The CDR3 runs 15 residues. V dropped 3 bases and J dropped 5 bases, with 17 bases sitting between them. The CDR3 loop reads CASSFPPPYRDEQYF. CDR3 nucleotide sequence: TGTGCCAGCAGCTTCCCCCCCCCATACAGGGACGAGCAGTACTTC. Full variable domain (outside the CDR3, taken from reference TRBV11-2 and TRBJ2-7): EAGVAQSPRYKIIEKRQSVAFWCNPISGHATLYWYQQILGQGPKLLIQFQNNGVVDDSQLPKDRFSAERLKGVDSTLKIQPAKLEDSAVYLCASSFPPPYRDEQYFGPGTRLTVT.